A single sample gave rise to the 20 T cell receptor beta chains below, sequenced in a study of patients and donors after allogeneic stem cell transplantation. TCRdb reprocessed the RT-PCR reads with MiXCR, giving one entry per CDR3 protein. The table has about 150,000 distinct CDR3 sequences, 30% to 45% seen once. Sequences were obtained from blood, either unsorted or a sorted T cell fraction (not recorded which). The receptors originated from a human donor who was either an allogeneic HSCT recipient or a stem cell or donor lymphocyte infusion donor (not recorded which). It is not recorded whose cells these are; they may come from a transplant donor.

The chain has TRBV6-2 or TRBV6-3 and TRBJ2-7; D perhaps matches TRBD2 (6 bases). CDR1 and CDR2 (germline): MNHEY, SVGEGT. Trimming shortened V by 4 bases and J by 5 bases, and 12 bases separated the two germline ends. The CDR3 totals 13 residues. In nucleotides, the CDR3 is TGTGCCAGCAGTTGGGGGGTCCAGGACGAGCAGTACTTC. As protein: CASSWGVQDEQYF.

This clonotype was seen more than once but under ten times. The genes are TRBV27 and TRBJ1-1; D uncertain. The germline CDR1 and CDR2 sequences are MNHEY and SMNVEV (reference sequence). Trimming stripped 1 base from V and 3 bases from J, with 6 bases between. The CDR3 sequence is 13 residues long. CDR3 amino acids: CASSLLVYTEAFF. The CDR3 nucleotides read TGTGCCAGCAGTTTATTGGTGTACACTGAAGCTTTCTTT.

This clonotype was observed a few times. This chain connects TRBV27 to TRBJ1-1, with D perhaps matching TRBD1 (5 bases). Trimming removed 3 bases from V and 0 bases from J, with 11 bases in between. This CDR3 has 15 residues. Germline V gene lookup returns CDR1 MNHEY and CDR2 SMNVEV (reference sequence). In DNA form, the CDR3 reads TGTGCCAGCAGTTTGGGGGAATCCATGAACACTGAAGCTTTCTTT. Translated: CASSLGESMNTEAFF.

The chain has TRBV10-3 and TRBJ2-1, with D perhaps matching TRBD1 (5 bases). The CDR3 is 13 amino acids. The germline CDR1 and CDR2 sequences are ENHRY and SYGVKD. V was shortened by 2 bases and J by 4 bases, with 6 bases between the two germline ends. CDR3 in DNA: TGTGCCATCAGTGAGCAGGGTTACAATGAGCAGTTCTTC. Protein: CAISEQGYNEQFF.

This clonotype was counted between two and nine times. The chain uses TRBV4-1 and TRBJ1-5, with D possibly TRBD1 on 5 matching bases. Trimming left V 0 bases short and J 7 bases short, with 28 bases between. The V gene's germline CDR1 is MGHRA and CDR2 YSYEKL. This CDR3 contains 20 residues. The CDR3 reads CASSQDTYGGVRQGRQPQHF. The CDR3 DNA is TGCGCCAGCAGCCAAGATACGTATGGTGGGGTGAGGCAGGGTCGCCAGCCCCAGCATTTT.

The V gene is TRBV12-3 or TRBV12-4, the J gene TRBJ2-1; tentatively, D is TRBD1 or TRBD2 (5 bases each). This CDR3 has 12 amino acids. The V and J ends lost 7 bases and 7 bases respectively, with 11 bases between them. CDR3 protein: CASTWGRNEQFF. Written as DNA, the CDR3 is TGTGCCAGCACCTGGGGACGGAATGAGCAGTTCTTC.

The genes are TRBV4-2 and TRBJ1-3; D not resolved. This CDR3 region has 16 residues. Trimming left V 0 bases short and J 4 bases short, with 13 bases between. Germline V lookup: CDR1 LGHNA, CDR2 YNFKEQ. The CDR3 sequence is CASSQDLWTPGNTIYF. Here the CDR3 DNA reads TGTGCCAGCAGCCAAGATCTGTGGACGCCCGGAAACACCATATATTTT.

The CDR3, as DNA: TGCGCCAGCAGCCATCAGAACACCGGGGAGCTGTTTTTT. Protein product: CASSHQNTGELFF. This chain joins TRBV4-1 and TRBJ2-2; no firm D call. V was cut by 3 bases and J by 1 base, with 3 bases left in between. The CDR3 has 13 amino acids. Germline CDR1 and CDR2: MGHRA and YSYEKL.

V usage is TRBV6-5 and J usage is TRBJ1-1; D is possibly TRBD1 (5 bases). CDR1 is MNHEY, CDR2 SVGAGI, per germline. Trimming removed 0 bases at V and 5 bases at J, with 13 bases between. The CDR3 totals 15 residues. Here the CDR3 reads CASSYSPRVGTEAFF. CDR3 DNA: TGTGCCAGCAGTTACTCGCCCAGGGTGGGAACTGAAGCTTTCTTT.

V gene TRBV29-1 combines with J gene TRBJ1-1; no clear D. From germline, CDR1 is SQVTM and CDR2 ANQGSEA. The V end lost 8 bases, the J end lost 8 bases, and 12 bases lay between the germline ends. The CDR3 is made up of 10 amino acids. CDR3 DNA: TGCAGCTTCATTGAGGGAGAAGCTTTCTTT. Translating gives CSFIEGEAFF. Using reference TRBV29-1 and TRBJ1-1 for the parts outside the CDR3, the full variable domain is SAVISQKPSRDICQRGTSLTIQCQVDSQVTMMFWYRQQPGQSLTLIATANQGSEATYESGFVIDKFPISRPNLTFSTLTVSNMSPEDSSIYLCSFIEGEAFFGQGTRLTVV.

The rearrangement uses TRBV7-2 and TRBJ1-1; D is unresolved. The V gene lost 1 base and the J gene lost 8 bases, with 11 bases spanning the gap. CDR3 length equals 13 residues. The germline gives CDR1 SGHTA, CDR2 FQGNSA. DNA of the CDR3: TGTGCCAGCAGCTTAGTATGGGATTCGGAAGCTTTCTTT. It encodes CASSLVWDSEAFF.

This clonotype has only a few counts. The rearrangement uses TRBV27 and TRBJ1-4; TRBD1 agrees at 10 bases. Germline trimming cut 6 bases from V and 8 bases from J; bases unmatched to any gene: 6. The CDR3 has 14 residues. In germline, CDR1 is MNHEY, CDR2 SMNVEV (reference sequence). This CDR3 reads CASSTRTGGEKLFF. In DNA, the CDR3 is TGTGCCAGCAGCACCCGGACAGGGGGAGAAAAACTGTTTTTT. The full variable domain, completed using reference TRBV27 and TRBJ1-4, is EAQVTQNPRYLITVTGKKLTVTCSQNMNHEYMSWYRQDPGLGLRQIYYSMNVEVTDKGDVPEGYKVSRKEKRNFPLILESPSPNQTSLYFCASSTRTGGEKLFFGSGTQLSVL.

This chain links TRBV21-1 with TRBJ1-5; the DNA was not compared with TRBD1, the D call given in the table. TRBV21-1 is labeled a pseudogene. This CDR3 has 15 residues. CDR3 nucleotide sequence: TGTGCCAGCAGCAAAGGAGGTCCAGGGGGACAGCCCCAGCATTTT. This encodes CASSKGGPGGQPQHF.

J is TRBJ2-5 and V is TRBV9, with D possibly TRBD2 on 6 matching bases. This CDR3 comprises 12 residues. The V gene lost 4 bases and the J gene lost 5 bases, with 9 bases spanning the gap. Germline CDR1 reads SGDLS; CDR2 reads YYNGEE. The CDR3 DNA is TGTGCCAGCAGCAATGGGGGGGAGACCCAGTACTTC. It yields the protein CASSNGGETQYF. Full variable domain (outside the CDR3, taken from reference TRBV9 and TRBJ2-5): DSGVTQTPKHLITATGQRVTLRCSPRSGDLSVYWYQQSLDQGLQFLIQYYNGEERAKGNILERFSAQQFPDLHSELNLSSLELGDSALYFCASSNGGETQYFGPGTRLLVL.

The chain employs TRBV10-3 and TRBJ1-6, with D unclear. Trimming shortened V by 4 bases and J by 7 bases, and 8 bases separated the two germline ends. CDR3 length: 13 amino acids. CDR1 and CDR2 from the germline V gene are ENHRY and SYGVKD. The CDR3 here is CAISAGMNSPLHF. The CDR3, as DNA: TGTGCCATCAGTGCGGGGATGAATTCACCCCTCCACTTT.

The chain links TRBV11-2 to TRBJ1-1; no clear D. CDR1 SGHAT and CDR2 FQNNGV come from the germline V gene. Trimming removed 6 bases at V and 1 base at J, with 9 bases between. CDR3 length: 13 amino acids. CDR3 DNA: TGTGCCAGCAGTTGTTGTCGGAACACTGAAGCTTTCTTT. Its translation is CASSCCRNTEAFF.

J is TRBJ1-2 and V is TRBV12-3 or TRBV12-4; 8 bases are shared with TRBD1. The CDR3 is 16 amino acids. Trimming at V came to 5 bases and at J to 1 base, leaving 9 bases not matched to a gene. The CDR3 bases are TGTGCCAGCAGTCCCCCGGGACAGGATCTTAACTATGGCTACACCTTC. It translates to CASSPPGQDLNYGYTF.

The table lists this clonotype with a few counts. The V call is TRBV12-3 or TRBV12-4, the J call TRBJ1-1; 10 bases line up with TRBD1. The length of the CDR3 is 15 residues. After removal of 5 bases from V and 4 bases from J, the junction contained 7 bases not matched to a gene. The chain's CDR3 is CASSAGQGRATEAFF. In DNA, the CDR3 is TGTGCCAGCAGTGCGGGACAGGGGCGGGCCACTGAAGCTTTCTTT.

This clonotype was seen a handful of times. The chain uses TRBV6-5 and TRBJ2-1; 8 bases are shared with TRBD2. J lost 5 bases, V lost 1 base, and 7 bases had no gene match. Germline CDR1 MNHEY, CDR2 SVGAGI. The CDR3 loop spans 16 amino acids. The CDR3 loop is CASSYLSSGAHNEQFF. In DNA, the CDR3 is TGTGCCAGCAGTTACTTAAGTAGCGGGGCCCACAATGAGCAGTTCTTC.

The chain carries TRBV6-1 and TRBJ1-1; 7 bases map to TRBD1. This CDR3 spans 13 amino acids. The J segment lost 0 bases and the V segment lost 10 bases, leaving 5 bases of the junction unmatched. The V gene's germline CDR1 is MNHNS and CDR2 SASEGT. The chain's CDR3 is CATGTAMNTEAFF. CDR3 nucleotides: TGTGCCACCGGGACAGCTATGAACACTGAAGCTTTCTTT.